This T cell receptor (beta chain) came from a study of control samples from healthy donors and cancer patients (dated by TCRdb to 2018 to 2020). The library came from the immunoSEQ multiplex PCR assay. TCRdb holds this immuneACCESS table with in-frame rearrangements only. Some clones are missing; in checked studies, unresolved V genes explain under half, and the rest has no known cause. The sample includes some 150,000 clones, with approximately 96% observed a single time. The leading ten clones occupy under 1.2% of the sample. The cysteine opens and the phenylalanine closes a CDR3 of 13 amino acids. CDR3 DNA only is kept here, 39 bases in frame from base 1. Trimmed from V: 0 bases; trimmed from J: 9 bases; junction bases lacking a gene match: 3. In the germline V gene (reference sequence), CDR1 corresponds to SGHNT and CDR2 to YYREEE. As concerns this clone: The antigen this receptor binds is unknown. One base away there is no much larger clone; base qualities are not given.

Here the chain combines TRBV5-4 and TRBJ2-1; the junction holds 7 bases that match TRBD2. The sequence came from a woman aged 25 to 39 in good health. Sequencing was carried out using blood. The CDR3 reads CASSLGIAGEQFF. The DNA is as follows: TGTGCCAGCAGCTTGGGGATAGCGGGTGAGCAGTTCTTC.